This T cell receptor (beta chain) was recovered during a study of OX40 agonist ivuxolimab in advanced cancers. Turning to the study itself: Two cutaneous melanoma patients and one hepatocellular carcinoma patient, three in all, had partial responses.

CDR3 size: 15 residues. Losses at the gene ends were 0 bases for V and 4 bases for J; bases not matched to a gene: 6. CDR1 and CDR2 (germline): SGHAT, FQNNGV. A note on this clone: Its specificity is not known.

Measured with immunoSEQ multiplex PCR; TCRdb has only the in-frame clones, and not every one. The sample has approximately 70,000 clones; approximately 82% are singletons. No patient had autoimmune disease or received systemic immunosuppression. Notes on the study in general: Clonal expansion from baseline to week 6 occurred in both CD4+ and CD8+ T cells. The study found that CD8+ T cells averaged more expanded clones than CD4+.

The sample consisted of CD4+ or CD8+ T cells sorted from blood, taken in a trial of the OX40 agonist ivuxolimab. V and J are TRBV11-2 and TRBJ2-7, with 7 bases identical to TRBD1. This clonotype was obtained from an adult with an advanced solid tumor such as melanoma, head and neck, liver or kidney cancer. Here the CDR3 DNA reads TGTGCCAGCAGCTTAGAGCCCGCAGGGGGATACGAGCAGTACTTC. Its protein product is CASSLEPAGGYEQYF.